The clone carrying this T cell receptor (beta chain) was detected only a few times. Antigen: not known. Pregnant or lactating patients were excluded, as were those with uncontrolled infection or other autoimmune disease. Diagnostic assessment was based on clinical symptoms, serum thyroxine and TRAb, thyroid ultrasound and orbital computed tomography. The CDR3 is 13 amino acids. From germline, CDR1 is SGHTA and CDR2 FQGTGA. Deletions cut 7 bases from V and 2 bases from J, with 6 bases between. This record comes from a study of T cells in Graves' hyperthyroidism and ophthalmopathy. RNA transcripts provided the source from which TCR beta CDR3 regions were amplified. The HTBI set primed first-round TCR CDR3 RT-PCR. From the multiplex PCR reads, TCRdb called clonotypes with MiXCR, one entry per CDR3 protein. The table lists around 620,000 distinct CDR3 sequences, 40% to 55% of them singletons, with around a fifth in the top ten.

General study points: Among clonotypes expanded in thyroid above 0.001, most were also found in blood. Median prediction lead before ophthalmopathy onset was 6.5 to 7 months with the model.

The clonotype was recovered from an adult woman with Graves' disease, either hyperthyroidism or ophthalmopathy (not recorded which). The V gene is TRBV7-3, the J gene TRBJ2-6; D gene unclear. Specimen: peripheral blood or thyroid tissue (not recorded which). The CDR3 bases are TGTGCCAGCACCCGGGCTGGGGCCAACGTCCTGACTTTC. Its translation: CASTRAGANVLTF. Variable domain in full (rest from reference TRBV7-3 and TRBJ2-6): GAGVSQTPSNKVTEKGKYVELRCDPISGHTALYWYRQSLGQGPEFLIYFQGTGAADDSGLPNDRFFAVRPEGSVSTLKIQRTERGDSAVYLCASTRAGANVLTFGAGSRLTVL.